These 14 T cell receptor beta chains came from one sample sequenced in a study of T-cell memory formation after mild COVID-19. TCRdb used MiXCR to reprocess the 5' RACE reads, holding one entry per CDR3 protein. This sample has roughly 340,000 distinct CDR3 sequences, with 20% to 25% found just once. Sequencing input: PBMCs or a T cell subset sorted from them (not recorded which). These receptors were collected from a man younger than 35 who had mild COVID-19 (a few samples of this study predate the infection). Cell type and time point are not known.

The CDR3 region is CASRSDRGGYTF. The CDR3 DNA sequence: TGCGCCAGCAGGTCAGACAGGGGAGGCTACACCTTC. V gene TRBV5-1 combines with J gene TRBJ1-2, with 8 bases fitting TRBD1. Germline V CDR1 and CDR2: SGHRS, YFSETQ. This CDR3 comprises 12 residues. V trimming: 5 bases; J trimming: 8 bases; junction bases outside the gene matches: 5.

This clonotype was counted only a few times. This rearrangement joins TRBV7-2 to TRBJ2-1, with 14 bases matching TRBD2. Losses at the gene ends were 5 bases for V and 9 bases for J; bases not matched to a gene: 12. Germline V gene data show CDR1 as SGHTA and CDR2 as FQGNSA. The CDR3 is 17 residues long. This CDR3 reads CASSPTRLAGGQGEQFF. The CDR3 nucleotides are TGTGCCAGCAGCCCCACCCGACTAGCGGGGGGGCAAGGTGAGCAGTTCTTC.

The chain carries TRBV19 and TRBJ2-1; D call uncertain. CDR1 and CDR2 from the germline V gene are LNHDA and SQIVND (reference sequence). V lost 7 bases and J lost 0, with 7 bases in between. This CDR3 is built from 13 residues. The CDR3 loop is CASIRSSYNEQFF. The CDR3 DNA sequence: TGTGCCAGTATCAGGTCCTCCTACAATGAGCAGTTCTTC.

The chain couples TRBV4-2 to TRBJ2-7, with D perhaps given as TRBD1 or TRBD2 (5 bases each). Trimming took off 1 base at V and 0 bases at J, with 22 bases between the two ends. There are 19 residues in the CDR3. Germline values: CDR1 LGHNA, CDR2 YNFKEQ. The CDR3 loop is CASSQGRSGRGGSSYEQYF. CDR3 nucleotides: TGTGCCAGCAGCCAAGGCAGGTCAGGGAGAGGAGGTAGCTCCTACGAGCAGTACTTC.

This CDR3 is CASRSVGGAGGFF. Written as DNA, the CDR3 is TGTGCCAGCAGATCAGTCGGGGGGGCCGGGGGTTTCTTT. The chain couples TRBV5-6 to TRBJ1-1; tentative D call: TRBD1 (6 bases). This CDR3 is 13 amino acids long. From germline, CDR1 is SGHDT and CDR2 YYEEEE. Trimming stripped 5 bases from V and 13 bases from J, with 21 bases between.

This clonotype was seen a handful of times. The chain combines TRBV24-1 with TRBJ2-3; 8 positions agree with TRBD1. The CDR3 consists of 15 residues. Germline V gene data show CDR1 as KGHDR and CDR2 as SFDVKD. After removal of 4 bases from V and 5 bases from J, the junction contained 7 bases not matched to a gene. This chain's CDR3 is CATSDPGQGEDTQYF. In DNA, the CDR3 is TGTGCCACCAGTGACCCTGGACAGGGAGAAGATACGCAGTATTTT.

The chain has TRBV19 and TRBJ2-5; TRBD2 aligns across 14 bases. Germline lookup yields CDR1 LNHDA and CDR2 SQIVND (reference sequence). J gave up 5 bases and V 4 bases, and 6 bases lay outside the gene matches. There are 16 residues in the CDR3. The CDR3 here is CASSTWTSGGRETQYF. The CDR3 coding sequence is TGTGCCAGTAGTACCTGGACTAGCGGGGGGCGTGAGACCCAGTACTTC.

The chain employs TRBV7-2 and TRBJ2-7; 10 nucleotides agree with TRBD2. Germline CDR1 and CDR2: SGHTA and FQGNSA. There are 16 residues in the CDR3. V was pared by 5 bases and J by 0 bases, with 7 bases of the junction left unmatched. The CDR3 sequence: CASSRAASGGSYEQYF. The CDR3 DNA reads as TGTGCCAGCAGCCGAGCGGCTAGCGGGGGCTCCTACGAGCAGTACTTC.

The chain couples TRBV27 to TRBJ1-2; weak D call: TRBD1 (5 bases). This CDR3 has 15 amino acids. Germline CDR1 and CDR2: MNHEY and SMNVEV (reference sequence). Trimming took 3 bases from V and 5 from J, leaving 16 bases between them. CDR3 protein: CASSLSRGAGYGYTF. Here the CDR3 DNA reads TGTGCCAGCAGTTTGAGCCGAGGGGCCGGGTATGGCTACACCTTC.

The chain is built from TRBV6-5 and TRBJ2-5, with 9 bases fitting TRBD2. There are 17 residues in the CDR3. Germline assignment: CDR1 MNHEY and CDR2 SVGAGI. The V gene end was trimmed by 4 bases and the J gene end by 1 base; junction bases not matched to a gene: 10. CDR3 DNA: TGTGCCAGCAGTTCACTCCTAGCGGGGATTTCCCAAGAGACCCAGTACTTC. It codes for CASSSLLAGISQETQYF.

A few counts support this clonotype. The chain is built from TRBV20-1 and TRBJ1-1; tentatively, D is TRBD1 (6 bases). Trimming cost V 0 bases and J 4 bases, with 15 bases left between them. The CDR3 is 15 residues long. Germline CDR1 reads DFQATT; CDR2 reads SNEGSKA (reference sequence). The CDR3, as DNA: TGCAGTGCTAGAGAGCCTCGTAGGGGGAGCACTGAAGCTTTCTTT. Its translation is CSAREPRRGSTEAFF.

This clonotype appeared a single time. This chain uses TRBV29-1 with TRBJ1-2; unclear D gene. This CDR3 region has 10 residues. V was pared by 6 bases and J by 4 bases, with 6 bases between. Germline loops: CDR1 SQVTM, CDR2 ANQGSEA. CDR3 region: CSVPVYGYTF. Here the CDR3 DNA reads TGCAGCGTCCCGGTCTATGGCTACACCTTC.

This clonotype has more than one count but fewer than ten. The CDR3 bases are TGTGCCAGCAGCCATCTGGGACAGGGAGCGTCTGGGGCCAACGTCCTGACTTTC. Translated: CASSHLGQGASGANVLTF. The chain has TRBV6-6 and TRBJ2-6; 9 positions agree with TRBD1. Germline V CDR1 and CDR2: MNHNY, SVGAGI (reference sequence). V lost 6 bases, J lost 1 base, and 10 bases stayed unmatched. The length of the CDR3 is 18 residues.

V gene TRBV4-2 combines with J gene TRBJ2-2; 7 positions match TRBD2. CDR1 and CDR2 (germline): LGHNA, YNFKEQ. This CDR3 is built from 15 residues. Trimming took 0 bases from V and 6 from J; bases not matched to a gene: 4. CDR3 in DNA: TGTGCCAGCAGCCAAGATCACCGGGGGGCCGGGGAGCTGTTTTTT. This translates into CASSQDHRGAGELFF.